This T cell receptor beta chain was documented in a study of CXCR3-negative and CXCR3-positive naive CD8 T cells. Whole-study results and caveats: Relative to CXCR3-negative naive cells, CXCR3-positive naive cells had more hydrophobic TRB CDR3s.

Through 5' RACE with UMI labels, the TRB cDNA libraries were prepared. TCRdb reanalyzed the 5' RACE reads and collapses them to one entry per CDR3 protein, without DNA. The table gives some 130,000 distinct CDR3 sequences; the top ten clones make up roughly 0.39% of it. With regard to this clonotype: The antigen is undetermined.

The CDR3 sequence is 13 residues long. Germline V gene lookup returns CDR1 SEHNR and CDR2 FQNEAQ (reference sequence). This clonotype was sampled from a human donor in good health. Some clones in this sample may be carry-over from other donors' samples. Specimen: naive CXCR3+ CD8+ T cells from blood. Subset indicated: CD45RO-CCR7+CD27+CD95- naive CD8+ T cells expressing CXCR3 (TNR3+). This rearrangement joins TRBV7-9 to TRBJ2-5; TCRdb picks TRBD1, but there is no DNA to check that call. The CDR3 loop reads CASWGQAPETQYF.